A few counts support the clone carrying this TCR beta chain. Antigen: not known. The data stem from a study of T cell repertoires in cytomegalovirus infection. Trimming took 7 bases from V and 5 from J, leaving 17 bases between them. The length of the CDR3 is 14 residues. Germline values: CDR1 SGHVS, CDR2 FNYEAQ. General study points: Frequencies of public TCR beta families were cumulated, and this identified carriers of CMV plus the relevant HLA. The ex vivo response was dominated by HLA-C-restricted CMV-specific TCR beta clonotypes.

TCRdb processed the reads anew with MiXCR; each CDR3 protein has one entry. The sample lists some 130,000 distinct CDR3 sequences; 32% were seen once. The TCR sequence derives from a human donor in good health (CMV status not recorded). Some clones in this sample may be carry-over from other donors' samples. Here the sequenced sample was CD8+ T cells from cultured PBMCs, taken from culture after CMV antigen stimulation. The chain employs TRBV7-6 and TRBJ2-5; D unresolved. The CDR3 nucleotides are TGTGCCAGCAACCCTGACCCCTCTGGGGAGACCCAGTACTTC. Its translation is CASNPDPSGETQYF.